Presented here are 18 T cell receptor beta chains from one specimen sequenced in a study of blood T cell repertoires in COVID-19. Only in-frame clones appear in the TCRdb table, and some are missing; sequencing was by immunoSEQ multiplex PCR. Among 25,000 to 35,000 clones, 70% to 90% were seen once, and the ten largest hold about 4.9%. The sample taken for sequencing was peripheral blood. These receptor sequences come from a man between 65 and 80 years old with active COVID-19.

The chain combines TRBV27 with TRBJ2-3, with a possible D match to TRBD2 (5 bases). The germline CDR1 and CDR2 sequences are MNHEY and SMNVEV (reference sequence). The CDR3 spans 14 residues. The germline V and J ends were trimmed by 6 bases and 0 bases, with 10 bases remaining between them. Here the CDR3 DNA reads TGTGCCAGCAGAAGTTCGGGGAGCACAGATACGCAGTATTTT. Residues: CASRSSGSTDTQYF.

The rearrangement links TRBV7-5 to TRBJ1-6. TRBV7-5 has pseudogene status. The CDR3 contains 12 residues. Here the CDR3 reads CVPGLMNSPLHF. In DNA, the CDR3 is TGTGTCCCAGGACTGATGAATTCACCCCTCCACTTT.

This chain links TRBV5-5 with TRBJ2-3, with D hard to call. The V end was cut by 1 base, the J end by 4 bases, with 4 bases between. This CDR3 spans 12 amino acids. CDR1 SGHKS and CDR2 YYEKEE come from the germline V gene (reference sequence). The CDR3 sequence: CASSLPADTQYF. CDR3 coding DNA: TGTGCCAGCAGCTTGCCGGCAGATACGCAGTATTTT.

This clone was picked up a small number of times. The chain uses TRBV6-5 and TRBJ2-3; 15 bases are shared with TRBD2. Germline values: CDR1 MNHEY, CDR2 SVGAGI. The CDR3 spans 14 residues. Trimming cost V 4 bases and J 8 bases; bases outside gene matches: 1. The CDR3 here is CASSWTSGGGTQYF. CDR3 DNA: TGTGCCAGCAGTTGGACTAGCGGGGGGGGTACGCAGTATTTT.

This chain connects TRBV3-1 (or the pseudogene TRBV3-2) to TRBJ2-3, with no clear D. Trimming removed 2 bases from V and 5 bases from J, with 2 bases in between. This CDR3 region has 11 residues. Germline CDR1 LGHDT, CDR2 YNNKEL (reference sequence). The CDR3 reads CASSQLDTQYF. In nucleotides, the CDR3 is TGTGCCAGCAGCCAACTAGATACGCAGTATTTT.

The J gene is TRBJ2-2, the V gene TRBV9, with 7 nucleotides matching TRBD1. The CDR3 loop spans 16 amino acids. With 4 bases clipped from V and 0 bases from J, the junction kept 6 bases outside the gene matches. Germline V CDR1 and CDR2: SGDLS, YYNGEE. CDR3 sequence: CASSTYRGSNTGELFF. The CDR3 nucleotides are TGTGCCAGCAGCACCTACAGGGGTTCGAACACCGGGGAGCTGTTTTTT.

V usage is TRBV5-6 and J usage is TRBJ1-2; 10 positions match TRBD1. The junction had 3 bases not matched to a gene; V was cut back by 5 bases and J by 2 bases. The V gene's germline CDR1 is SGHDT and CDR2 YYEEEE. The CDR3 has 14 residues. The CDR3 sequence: CASRWGQGNYGYTF. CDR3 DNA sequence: TGTGCCAGCAGGTGGGGACAGGGGAACTATGGCTACACCTTC.

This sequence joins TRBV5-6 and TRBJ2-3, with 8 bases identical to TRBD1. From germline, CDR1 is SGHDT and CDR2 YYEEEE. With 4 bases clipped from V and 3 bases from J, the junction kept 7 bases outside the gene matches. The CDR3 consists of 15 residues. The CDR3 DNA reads TGTGCCAGCAGCAGAATCGACAGGGGTACAGATACGCAGTATTTT. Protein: CASSRIDRGTDTQYF.

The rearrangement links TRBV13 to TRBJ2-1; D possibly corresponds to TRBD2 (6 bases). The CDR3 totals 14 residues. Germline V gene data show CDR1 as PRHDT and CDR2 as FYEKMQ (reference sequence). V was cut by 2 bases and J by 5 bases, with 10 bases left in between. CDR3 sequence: CASSLPGEDNEQFF. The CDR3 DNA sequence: TGTGCCAGCAGCTTACCCGGGGAGGACAATGAGCAGTTCTTC.

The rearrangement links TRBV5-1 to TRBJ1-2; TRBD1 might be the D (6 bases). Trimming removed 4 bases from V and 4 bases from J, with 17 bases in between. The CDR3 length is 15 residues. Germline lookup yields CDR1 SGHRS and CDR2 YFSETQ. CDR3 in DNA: TGCGCCAGCAGCCTCCTTCTGGGGGCTACCTATGGCTACACCTTC. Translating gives CASSLLLGATYGYTF.

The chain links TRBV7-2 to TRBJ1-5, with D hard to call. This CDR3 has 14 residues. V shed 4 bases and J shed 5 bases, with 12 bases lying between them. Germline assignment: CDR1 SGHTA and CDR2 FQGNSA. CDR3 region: CASSSSGPYQPQHF. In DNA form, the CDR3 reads TGTGCCAGCAGCTCCTCCGGTCCGTATCAGCCCCAGCATTTT.

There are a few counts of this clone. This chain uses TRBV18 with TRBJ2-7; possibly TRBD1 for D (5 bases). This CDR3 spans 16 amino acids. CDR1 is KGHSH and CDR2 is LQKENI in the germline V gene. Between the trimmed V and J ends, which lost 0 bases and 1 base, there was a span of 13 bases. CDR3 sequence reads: CASSPPNTGVSYEQYF. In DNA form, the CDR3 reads TGTGCCAGCTCACCACCAAACACAGGCGTTTCCTACGAGCAGTACTTC.

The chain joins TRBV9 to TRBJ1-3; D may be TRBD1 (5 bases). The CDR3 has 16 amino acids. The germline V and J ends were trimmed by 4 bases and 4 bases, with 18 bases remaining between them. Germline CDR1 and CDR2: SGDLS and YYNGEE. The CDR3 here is CASSPSGGFSGNTIYF. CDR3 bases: TGTGCCAGCAGCCCCTCGGGGGGTTTCTCCGGAAACACCATATATTTT.

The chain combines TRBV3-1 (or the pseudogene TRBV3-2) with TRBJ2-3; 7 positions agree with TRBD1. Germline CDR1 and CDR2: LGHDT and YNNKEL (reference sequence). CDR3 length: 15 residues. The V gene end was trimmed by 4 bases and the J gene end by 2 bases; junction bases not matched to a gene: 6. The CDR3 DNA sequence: TGTGCCAGCAGCCCGAAGACAGGGACCACAGATACGCAGTATTTT. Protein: CASSPKTGTTDTQYF.

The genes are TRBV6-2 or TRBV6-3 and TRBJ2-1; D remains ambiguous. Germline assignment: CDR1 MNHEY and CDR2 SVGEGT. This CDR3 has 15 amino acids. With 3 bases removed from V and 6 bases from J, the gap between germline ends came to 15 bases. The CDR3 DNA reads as TGTGCCAGCAGTTATCCAAGGCTAAACAGCAATGAGCAGTTCTTC. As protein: CASSYPRLNSNEQFF.

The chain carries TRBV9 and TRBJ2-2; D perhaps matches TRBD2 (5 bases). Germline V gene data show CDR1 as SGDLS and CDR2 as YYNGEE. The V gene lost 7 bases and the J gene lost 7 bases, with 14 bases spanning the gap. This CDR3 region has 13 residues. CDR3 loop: CASGRGSGGELFF. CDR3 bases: TGTGCCAGCGGTCGAGGGTCCGGCGGGGAGCTGTTTTTT.

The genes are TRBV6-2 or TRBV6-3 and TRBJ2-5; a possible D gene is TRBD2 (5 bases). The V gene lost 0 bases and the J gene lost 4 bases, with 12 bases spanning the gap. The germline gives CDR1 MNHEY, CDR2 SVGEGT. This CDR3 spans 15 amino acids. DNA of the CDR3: TGTGCCAGCAGTTACTCGAGGGCCACTGGAGAGACCCAGTACTTC. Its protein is CASSYSRATGETQYF.

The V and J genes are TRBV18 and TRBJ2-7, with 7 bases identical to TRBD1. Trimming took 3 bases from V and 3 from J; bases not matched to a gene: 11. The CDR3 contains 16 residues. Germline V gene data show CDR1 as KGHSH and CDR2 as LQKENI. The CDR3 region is CASSPITGDYVYEQYF. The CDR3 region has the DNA TGTGCCAGCTCACCCATAACAGGGGATTACGTCTACGAGCAGTACTTC.